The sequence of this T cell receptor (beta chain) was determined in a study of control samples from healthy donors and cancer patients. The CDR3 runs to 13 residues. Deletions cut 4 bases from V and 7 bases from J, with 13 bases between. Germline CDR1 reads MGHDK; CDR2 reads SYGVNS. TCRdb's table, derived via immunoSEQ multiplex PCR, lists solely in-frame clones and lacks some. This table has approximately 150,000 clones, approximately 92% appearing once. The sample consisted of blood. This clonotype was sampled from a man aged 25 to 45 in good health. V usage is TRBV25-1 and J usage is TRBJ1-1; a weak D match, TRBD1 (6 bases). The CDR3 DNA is TGTGCCAGCAGTGCTACAGGGTTCGGTGAAGCTTTCTTT. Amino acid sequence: CASSATGFGEAFF.